This TCR beta chain originates from a study of regulatory T cells in long-lasting Graves disease. Study-wide results and caveats: TRBV28, TRBJ1-2 and TRBJ2-5 emerged as the favored segments in persistent disease.

The CDR3 consists of 13 residues. J was trimmed by 7 bases and V by 4 bases; bases with no gene match: 5. The germline CDR1 and CDR2 sequences are SGHRS and YFSETQ. TCR beta libraries were built with iRepertoire HTBI primers and Arm-PCR of CDR3 regions. Each CDR3 protein gets one entry after TCRdb re-called the multiplex PCR reads with MiXCR. The sample yields about 560,000 distinct CDR3 sequences, roughly a sixth seen once. This clonotype came up a few times. Its antigen is unknown. As for time point: newly diagnosed GD, antithyroid drugs for less than 3 months. Researchers made the TCR library from RNA that was extracted from PBMCs. This same sample was also part of a study on T cells in Graves' hyperthyroidism and ophthalmopathy. According to that study: Clinical symptoms, serum thyroxine, TRAb, thyroid ultrasound and orbital computed tomography established diagnosis. Most clonotypes expanded in the thyroid (above 0.001) were also present in blood.

The chain joins TRBV5-1 to TRBJ1-2; 9 bases align to TRBD1. Sequencing used peripheral blood mononuclear cells (PBMCs), obtained at new diagnosis, from a patient treated with antithyroid drugs. The receptor was derived from a man between 18 and 29 years old with Graves disease. The CDR3 sequence is CASSPDRGTGYTF. CDR3 nucleotide sequence: TGCGCCAGCAGCCCTGACAGGGGGACTGGCTACACCTTC.